This is a list of T cell receptor beta chains from one sample in a study of CD8 T cell repertoires and HIV-1 epitope variants. The table came from immunoSEQ multiplex PCR; TCRdb's copy has only in-frame clones and leaves some out. The table records tens of thousands of clones, around 75% of them present only once. The sequencing sample was made of uncultured baseline CD8+ T cells from peripheral blood mononuclear cells (PBMCs). All receptors derive from a male donor with HIV. Both conserved end residues are part of each CDR3. The D gene is left open where the match is weak. Clone size, where shown, is once, few, many, or a class for clones that have expanded.

d_gene: -; abundance: -; j_gene: TRBJ2-6; v_gene: TRBV27; CDR3aa: CASSLSHSGANVLTF; CDR3nt: TGTGCCAGCAGTTTATCTCACTCTGGGGCCAACGTCCTGACTTTC
d_gene: -; abundance: -; j_gene: TRBJ2-7; v_gene: TRBV7-6; CDR3aa: CASSFNQGGFYEQYF; CDR3nt: TGTGCCAGCAGTTTCAACCAGGGTGGTTTCTACGAGCAGTACTTC
d_gene: -; abundance: -; j_gene: TRBJ1-4; v_gene: TRBV13; CDR3aa: CASSLGLESGSNEKLFF; CDR3nt: TGTGCCAGCAGCTTAGGCCTCGAGTCAGGTTCTAATGAAAAACTGTTTTTT
d_gene: -; abundance: -; j_gene: TRBJ2-7; v_gene: TRBV9; CDR3aa: CASSVSTGTQTYEQYF; CDR3nt: TGTGCCAGCAGCGTCAGTACCGGGACCCAAACCTACGAGCAGTACTTC
d_gene: -; abundance: -; j_gene: TRBJ2-6; v_gene: TRBV18; CDR3aa: CASSPVGSSGANVLTF; CDR3nt: TGTGCCAGCTCACCCGTAGGGAGCTCTGGGGCCAACGTCCTGACTTTC
d_gene: TRBD2; abundance: -; j_gene: TRBJ2-3; v_gene: TRBV2; CDR3aa: CAKKAGASTDTQYF; CDR3nt: TGTGCCAAAAAAGCGGGGGCCAGCACAGATACGCAGTATTTT
d_gene: -; abundance: few; j_gene: TRBJ2-7; v_gene: TRBV27; CDR3aa: CASSPPGGASYEQYF; CDR3nt: TGTGCCAGCAGTCCCCCTGGGGGCGCGTCCTACGAGCAGTACTTC
d_gene: -; abundance: -; j_gene: TRBJ1-1; v_gene: TRBV5-1; CDR3aa: CASSRNLLGTEAFF; CDR3nt: TGCGCCAGCAGCCGAAATCTTCTGGGCACTGAAGCTTTCTTT
d_gene: -; abundance: -; j_gene: TRBJ1-3; v_gene: TRBV11-2; CDR3aa: CASSPAGPRRNTIYF; CDR3nt: TGTGCCAGCAGCCCAGCGGGGCCTCGCAGAAACACCATATATTTT
d_gene: TRBD1; abundance: -; j_gene: TRBJ1-1; v_gene: TRBV19; CDR3aa: CASRGQGEAEAFF; CDR3nt: TGTGCCAGTAGGGGACAGGGGGAGGCTGAAGCTTTCTTT
d_gene: -; abundance: once; j_gene: TRBJ2-7; v_gene: TRBV4-2; CDR3aa: CASSQEVYEQYF; CDR3nt: TGTGCCAGCAGCCAAGAAGTCTACGAGCAGTACTTC
d_gene: TRBD2; abundance: many; j_gene: TRBJ2-1; v_gene: TRBV27; CDR3aa: CASTLLAGGPNEQFF; CDR3nt: TGTGCCAGCACTTTACTAGCGGGGGGCCCTAATGAGCAGTTCTTC
d_gene: -; abundance: -; j_gene: TRBJ2-3; v_gene: TRBV7-9; CDR3aa: CASSLGKGDTQYF; CDR3nt: TGTGCCAGCAGCCTGGGGAAGGGGGATACGCAGTATTTT
d_gene: -; abundance: -; j_gene: TRBJ2-1; v_gene: TRBV5-1; CDR3aa: CASSQLGNEQFF; CDR3nt: TGCGCCAGCAGCCAACTCGGCAATGAGCAGTTCTTC
d_gene: -; abundance: once; j_gene: TRBJ2-1; v_gene: TRBV19; CDR3aa: CASSHGGLNEQFF; CDR3nt: TGTGCCAGTAGTCACGGGGGCCTCAATGAGCAGTTCTTC
d_gene: TRBD2; abundance: -; j_gene: TRBJ2-1; v_gene: TRBV6-1; CDR3aa: CASREIEWRGAGNEQFF; CDR3nt: TGTGCCAGCAGAGAAATAGAGTGGCGGGGGGCGGGCAATGAGCAGTTCTTC
d_gene: -; abundance: -; j_gene: TRBJ2-1; v_gene: TRBV6-5; CDR3aa: CASSFYNEQFF; CDR3nt: TGTGCCAGCAGTTTTTACAATGAGCAGTTCTTC
d_gene: TRBD1; abundance: -; j_gene: TRBJ1-5; v_gene: TRBV18; CDR3aa: CASSGDRVGQPQHF; CDR3nt: TGTGCCAGCTCAGGGGACAGGGTTGGACAGCCCCAGCATTTT
d_gene: -; abundance: -; j_gene: TRBJ2-3; v_gene: TRBV4-2; CDR3aa: CASSQDKQGPRTDTQYF; CDR3nt: TGTGCCAGCAGCCAAGATAAGCAGGGACCGCGCACAGATACGCAGTATTTT
d_gene: -; abundance: once; j_gene: TRBJ2-7; v_gene: TRBV6-5; CDR3aa: CASSLGSRYEQYF; CDR3nt: TGTGCCAGCAGTTTGGGCAGCCGCTACGAGCAGTACTTC